The present entry profiles one T cell receptor (beta chain) with its context. The antigen is unknown. The source of the sample is a study of siplizumab effects on memory and regulatory T cells. Regarding the study as a whole: Naive T cell populations appeared to exhibit greater diversity than memory cells and appeared to be major alloresponse contributors.

Produced via immunoSEQ multiplex PCR; TCRdb's table is partial and in-frame only. The sample carries about 110,000 clones, about 90% recorded once. Sample: Tregs sorted from blood. The clonotype comes from a human donor in good health.

DNA of the CDR3: TGTGCCAGTAGTGGACGGACAGAAGGAGGAGAAAAACTGTTTTTT. As protein: CASSGRTEGGEKLFF. The chain has TRBV19 and TRBJ1-4; maybe TRBD1 (6 bases). From germline, CDR1 is LNHDA and CDR2 SQIVND (reference sequence). Trimming took off 5 bases at V and 8 bases at J, with 18 bases between the two ends. The CDR3 sequence is 15 residues long.